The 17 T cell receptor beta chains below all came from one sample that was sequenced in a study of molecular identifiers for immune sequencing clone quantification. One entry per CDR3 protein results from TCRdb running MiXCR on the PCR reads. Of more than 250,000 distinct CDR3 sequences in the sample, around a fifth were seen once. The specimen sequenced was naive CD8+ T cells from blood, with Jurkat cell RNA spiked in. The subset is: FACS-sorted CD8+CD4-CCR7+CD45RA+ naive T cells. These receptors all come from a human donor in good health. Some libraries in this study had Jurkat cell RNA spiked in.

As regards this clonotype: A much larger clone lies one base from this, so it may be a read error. CDR3: CASSFDLGGLNTRELFF. As DNA, the CDR3 is TGCGCCAGCAGCTTTGATCTGGGGGGCCTTAACACCAGGGAGCTGTTTTTT. This chain joins TRBV5-1 and TRBJ2-2; D is perhaps TRBD1 or TRBD2 (6 bases each). Germline V gene data show CDR1 as SGHRS and CDR2 as YFSETQ. The length of the CDR3 is 17 residues.

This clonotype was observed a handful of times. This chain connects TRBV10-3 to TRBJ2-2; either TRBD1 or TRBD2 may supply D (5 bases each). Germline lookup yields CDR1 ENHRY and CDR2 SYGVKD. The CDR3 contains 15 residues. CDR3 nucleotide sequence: TGTGCAATCGGGGTTGGTCAGGGGAACACCGGGGAGCTGTTTTTT. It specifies CAIGVGQGNTGELFF.

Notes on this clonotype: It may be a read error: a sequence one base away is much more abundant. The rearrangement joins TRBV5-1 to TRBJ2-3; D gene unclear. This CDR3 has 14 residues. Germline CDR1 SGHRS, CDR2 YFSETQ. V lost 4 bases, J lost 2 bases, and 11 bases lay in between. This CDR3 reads CASSLGPVTDTQYF. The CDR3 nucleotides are TGCGCCAGCAGCCTTGGGCCCGTCACAGATACGCAGTATTTT. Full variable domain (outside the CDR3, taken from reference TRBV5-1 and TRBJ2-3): KAGVTQTPRYLIKTRGQQVTLSCSPISGHRSVSWYQQTPGQGLQFLFEYFSETQRNKGNFPGRFSGRQFSNSRSEMNVSTLELGDSALYLCASSLGPVTDTQYFGPGTRLTVL.

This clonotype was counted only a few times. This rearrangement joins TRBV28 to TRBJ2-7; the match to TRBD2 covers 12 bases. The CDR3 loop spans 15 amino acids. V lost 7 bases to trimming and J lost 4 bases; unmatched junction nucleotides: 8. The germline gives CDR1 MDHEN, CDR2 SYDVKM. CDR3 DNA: TGTGCCAGCACCCTTCGGACTAGCGGGATATACGAGCAGTACTTC. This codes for CASTLRTSGIYEQYF.

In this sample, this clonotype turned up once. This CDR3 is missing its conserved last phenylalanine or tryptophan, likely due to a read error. CDR3 amino acids: CASRAGAAAIGYTS. Written as DNA, the CDR3 is TGTGCCAGCAGAGCTGGGGCAGCTGCTATTGGCTACACCTCC. This sequence joins TRBV27 and TRBJ1-2; the D gene is possibly TRBD1 (5 bases). Germline CDR1 and CDR2: MNHEY and SMNVEV (reference sequence). CDR3 length: 14 amino acids. V gave up 6 bases and J gave up 7 bases, with 18 bases separating them.

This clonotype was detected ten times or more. This CDR3 is CASSPRDLKEETQYF. Written as DNA, the CDR3 is TGCGCCAGCAGCCCCCGGGACTTAAAAGAAGAGACCCAGTACTTC. The chain uses TRBV4-3 and TRBJ2-5; D perhaps matches TRBD2 (6 bases). CDR1 and CDR2 (germline): LGHNA, YSLEER. Trimming shortened V by 4 bases and J by 3 bases, and 15 bases separated the two germline ends. This CDR3 region has 15 residues.

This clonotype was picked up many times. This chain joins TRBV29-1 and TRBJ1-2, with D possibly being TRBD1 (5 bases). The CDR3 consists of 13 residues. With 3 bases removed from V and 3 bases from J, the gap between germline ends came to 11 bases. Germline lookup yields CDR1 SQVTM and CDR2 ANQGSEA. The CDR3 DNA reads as TGCAGCGTTGAGGGACGCAAGGACTATGGCTACACCTTC. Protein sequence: CSVEGRKDYGYTF.

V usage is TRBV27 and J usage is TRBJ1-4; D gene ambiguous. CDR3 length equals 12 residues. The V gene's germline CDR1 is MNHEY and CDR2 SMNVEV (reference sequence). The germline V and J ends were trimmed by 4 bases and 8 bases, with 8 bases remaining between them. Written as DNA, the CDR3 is TGTGCCAGCAGTTCTCATCTCGAAAAACTGTTTTTT. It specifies CASSSHLEKLFF. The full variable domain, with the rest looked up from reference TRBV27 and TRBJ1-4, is EAQVTQNPRYLITVTGKKLTVTCSQNMNHEYMSWYRQDPGLGLRQIYYSMNVEVTDKGDVPEGYKVSRKEKRNFPLILESPSPNQTSLYFCASSSHLEKLFFGSGTQLSVL.

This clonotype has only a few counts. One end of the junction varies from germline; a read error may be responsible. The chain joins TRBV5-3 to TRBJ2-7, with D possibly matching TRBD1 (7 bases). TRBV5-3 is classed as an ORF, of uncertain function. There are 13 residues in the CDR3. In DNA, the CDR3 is TGTGCCAGCAGCTTGGAGGGGGCGAATGAGCAGTACTTC. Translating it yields CASSLEGANEQYF.

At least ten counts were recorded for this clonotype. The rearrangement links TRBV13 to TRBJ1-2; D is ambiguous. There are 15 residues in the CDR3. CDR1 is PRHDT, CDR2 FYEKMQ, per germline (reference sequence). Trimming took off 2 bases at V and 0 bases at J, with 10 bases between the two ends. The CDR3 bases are TGTGCCAGCAGCTTAAAGGGCGGCACTAACTATGGCTACACCTTC. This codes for CASSLKGGTNYGYTF.

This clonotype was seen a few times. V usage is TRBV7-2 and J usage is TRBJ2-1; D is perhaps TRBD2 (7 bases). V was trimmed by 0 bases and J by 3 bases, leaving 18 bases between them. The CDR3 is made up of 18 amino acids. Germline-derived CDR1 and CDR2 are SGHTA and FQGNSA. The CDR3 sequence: CASSLAGGGRSFYNEQFF. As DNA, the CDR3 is TGTGCCAGCAGCTTAGCGGGAGGGGGAAGGAGCTTCTACAATGAGCAGTTCTTC.

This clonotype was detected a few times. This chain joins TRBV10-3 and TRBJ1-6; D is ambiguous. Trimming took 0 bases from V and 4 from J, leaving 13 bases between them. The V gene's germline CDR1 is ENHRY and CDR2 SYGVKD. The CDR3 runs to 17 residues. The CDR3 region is CAISESVGTRYNSPLHF. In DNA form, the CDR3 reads TGTGCCATCAGTGAGTCGGTCGGAACACGTTATAATTCACCCCTCCACTTT.

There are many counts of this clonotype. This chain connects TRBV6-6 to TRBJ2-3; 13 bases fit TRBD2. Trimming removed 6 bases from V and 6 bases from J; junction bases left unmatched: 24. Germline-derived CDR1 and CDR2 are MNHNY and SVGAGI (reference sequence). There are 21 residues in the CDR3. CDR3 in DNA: TGTGCCAGCAGCCTCCCCCAAGGACTAGCGGGAGACCCCACACCCTTCGATACGCAGTATTTT. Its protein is CASSLPQGLAGDPTPFDTQYF.

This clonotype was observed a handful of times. CDR3 sequence (DNA): TGTGCCAGCAGTTATAAGGACAGCCAAGAGACCCAGTACTTC. Protein: CASSYKDSQETQYF. The chain combines TRBV2 with TRBJ2-5, with D tentatively TRBD1 (6 bases). Germline assignment: CDR1 SNHLY and CDR2 FYNNEI. The CDR3 is 14 amino acids. Trimming shortened V by 5 bases and J by 1 base, and 11 bases separated the two germline ends.

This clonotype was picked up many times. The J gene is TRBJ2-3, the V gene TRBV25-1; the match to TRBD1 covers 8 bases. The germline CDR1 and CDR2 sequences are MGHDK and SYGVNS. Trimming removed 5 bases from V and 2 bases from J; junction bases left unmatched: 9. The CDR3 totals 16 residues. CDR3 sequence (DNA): TGTGCCAGCAGTCCCCAGGGGGCCGTAGCCACAGATACGCAGTATTTT. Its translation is CASSPQGAVATDTQYF.

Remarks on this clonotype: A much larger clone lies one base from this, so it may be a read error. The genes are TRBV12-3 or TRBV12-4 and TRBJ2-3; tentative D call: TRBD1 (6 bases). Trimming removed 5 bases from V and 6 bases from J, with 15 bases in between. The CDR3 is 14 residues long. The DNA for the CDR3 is TGTGCCAGCAGTCCTAGGGACAACGGTGATACGCAGTATTTT. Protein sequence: CASSPRDNGDTQYF.

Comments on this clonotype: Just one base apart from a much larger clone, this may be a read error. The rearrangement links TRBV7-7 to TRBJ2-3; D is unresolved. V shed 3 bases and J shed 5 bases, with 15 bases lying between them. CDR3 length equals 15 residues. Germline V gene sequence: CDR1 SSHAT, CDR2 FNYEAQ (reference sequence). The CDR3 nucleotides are TGTGCCAGCAGCTTTTCCTCTGGTAGAGGAGATACGCAGTATTTT. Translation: CASSFSSGRGDTQYF.